Listed below are T cell receptor beta chains from one sample, sequenced in a study of T cell responses to AZD1222 COVID-19 vaccine. Sequencing used immunoSEQ multiplex PCR; TCRdb keeps in-frame clones, though not all of them. The sample holds 75,000 to 100,000 clones; roughly 88% are singletons and the top ten take around 10%. The source was peripheral blood, collected on day 0 of MenACWY control vaccination. These receptors all stem from an adult in good health. Each CDR3 is given without its conserved first and last residue. Only some rows state a clone size, as once, few, many or a class for expanded clones.

j_call clone_size v_call cdr3_aa
TRBJ2-1 . TRBV28 ASSLALAGTNEQF
TRBJ2-7 . TRBV28 ASSPSLGEQY
TRBJ2-2 . TRBV30 AWSGGSYTGELF
TRBJ1-1 . TRBV6-4 ASSPSQGGTEAF
TRBJ2-7 . TRBV19 ASSIWGEDEQY
TRBJ1-4 once TRBV19 ASSGRANEKLF
TRBJ1-6 . TRBV19 ASSLYSSSYNSPLH
TRBJ1-6 . TRBV2 ASRYRSSYNSPLH
TRBJ1-5 . TRBV28 ASSVLTEGRPNQPQH
TRBJ2-3 . TRBV7-7 ASSLGRGADTQY
TRBJ1-5 . TRBV2 ASRTGKLSNQPQH
TRBJ1-2 . TRBV18 ASSPDQTYNGYT
TRBJ1-2 once TRBV18 ASSPREPPDYGYT
TRBJ1-2 . TRBV5-1 ASSLEPRTPGGYT
TRBJ2-7 few TRBV5-4 ASSTGLAASEQY
TRBJ1-1 . TRBV11-2 ASSLASGGNTEAF
TRBJ1-2 . TRBV19 ASRDRAGYT
TRBJ1-2 . TRBV3-1/TRBV3-2 ASSQESGEYGYT
TRBJ2-5 . TRBV27 ASSRQGIETQY
TRBJ1-6 . TRBV6-5 ASISRARNSPLH
TRBJ1-5 once TRBV7-2 ASRKTPGTGPNQPQH
TRBJ1-2 . TRBV5-4 ASSLYLTGSYGYT
TRBJ1-2 few TRBV6-5 ASSYNAGEGYT
TRBJ2-4 . TRBV7-2 ASSSRTSGNIQY
TRBJ1-3 . TRBV19 ASSDGPDLSGNTIY
TRBJ1-6 once TRBV15 ATSRVAGEYSPLH
TRBJ1-3 . TRBV30 AWSLIPGGDTIY
TRBJ2-1 . TRBV7-8 ASSFPSTSGGTNEQF
TRBJ1-1 . TRBV7-2 ASSQEMVSIKAF
TRBJ1-6 . TRBV4-3 ASSPQESPDSPLH
TRBJ1-5 once TRBV7-9 ASSPDGREAQH
TRBJ1-4 . TRBV4-1 ASSLSTGGANEKLF
TRBJ1-1 . TRBV18 ASSGQGMNTEAF
TRBJ1-2 . TRBV6-1 ASSELKGVTYGYT
TRBJ1-6 . TRBV30 AWTQGMVNSPLH
TRBJ1-5 . TRBV19 ASSLDRGNQPQH
TRBJ1-6 . TRBV28 ASSLYAGADNSPLH
TRBJ2-7 few TRBV5-6 ASSTGTGAYEQY
TRBJ2-1 . TRBV7-2 ASSLLGISYNEQF
TRBJ1-5 . TRBV3-1/TRBV3-2 ASSPTPGLSVRNQPQH
TRBJ2-5 once TRBV25-1 ASLKTSYRGGETQY
TRBJ1-1 . TRBV9 ASSTRGETVEAF
TRBJ2-5 . TRBV5-1 ASSLGPAQY
TRBJ2-7 . TRBV6-5 ASSQESSYEQY
TRBJ2-1 . TRBV10-3 AIQGSSSGGADEQF
TRBJ1-1 once TRBV19 ASSTRGSTEAF
TRBJ1-6 . TRBV27 ASSLLSGGNSPLH
TRBJ2-5 . TRBV9 ASSKVAGGRETQY
TRBJ2-7 . TRBV6-1 ASSDRDRGTYEQY
TRBJ2-2 few TRBV6-6 ASTDRGLTGELF
TRBJ2-7 . TRBV12-3/TRBV12-4 ASSLFLYNEQY
TRBJ2-1 . TRBV5-1 ASSRDYLNEQF
TRBJ2-3 few TRBV30 AYKGAGVGLADTQY